These 2 T cell receptor beta chains share one sample of origin, sequenced in a study of blood T cells in healthy people across ages. Through a sample-barcoded 5' primer and a J-beta primer mix, a second PCR was run for roughly 6 to 11 cycles. TCRdb processed the 5' RACE reads anew with MiXCR; each CDR3 protein has one entry. This sample carries some 700,000 distinct CDR3 sequences, approximately 43% of them seen once, and the ten largest clones take around a fifth. Sequenced sample: blood. These receptors were obtained from an older woman in good health.

The chain is built from TRBV11-2 and TRBJ2-1; D unresolved. With 1 base removed from V and 13 bases from J, the gap between germline ends came to 17 bases. The CDR3 has 14 amino acids. Germline V gives CDR1 SGHAT, CDR2 FQNNGV. The CDR3 bases are TGTGCCAGCAGCTTAGCGAACGACCCCCGGTATCAGTTCTTC. Protein: CASSLANDPRYQFF.

The J gene is TRBJ1-4, the V gene TRBV5-1; D possibly corresponds to TRBD1 (5 bases). The length of the CDR3 is 17 residues. CDR1 and CDR2 (germline): SGHRS, YFSETQ. V was trimmed by 2 bases and J by 0 bases, leaving 14 bases between them. CDR3 region: CASSFETAYSTNEKLFF. For the CDR3, the DNA is TGCGCCAGCAGCTTTGAGACAGCGTATTCAACTAATGAAAAACTGTTTTTT.